This entry is about one TCR beta chain. CDR3 size: 16 residues. Deletions cut 4 bases from V and 3 bases from J, with 16 bases between. From germline, CDR1 is MNHEY and CDR2 SVGEGT. The authors' processing: Reference gene primer amplification gave nucleated cell count estimates. Sequencing was performed with immunoSEQ multiplex PCR; in TCRdb, only in-frame clones are kept and a portion is missing. That table gives V, J and clone size, and the DNA gave D and trimming. The sample consists of roughly 37,000 clones, 85% of them appearing once. The sample is drawn from a study of blood T cell repertoires in COVID-19. Study at large: Samples taken during acute and convalescent COVID-19 were collected in the United States, Italy and Spain. PBMCs, B-cell-depleted T cells, or T cells provided the cDNA or gDNA that made up the material.

The chain recombines TRBV6-2 or TRBV6-3 with TRBJ1-5, with a tentative D call TRBD1 (6 bases). This TCR came from a human donor in a cohort sampled during active COVID-19. Sequences were obtained from peripheral blood. This chain's CDR3 is CASSFRTVKDNQPQHF. The CDR3 nucleotides read TGTGCCAGCAGTTTCAGGACAGTTAAAGACAATCAGCCCCAGCATTTT.